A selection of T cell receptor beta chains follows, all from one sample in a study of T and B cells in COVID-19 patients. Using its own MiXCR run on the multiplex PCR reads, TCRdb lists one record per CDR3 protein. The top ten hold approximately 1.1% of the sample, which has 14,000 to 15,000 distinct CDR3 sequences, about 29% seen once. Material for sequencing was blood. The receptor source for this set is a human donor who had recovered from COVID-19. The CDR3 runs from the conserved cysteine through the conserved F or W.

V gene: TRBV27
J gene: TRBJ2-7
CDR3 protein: CASSLTGGSDEQYF

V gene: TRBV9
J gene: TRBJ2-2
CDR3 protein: CASSVARGGELFF

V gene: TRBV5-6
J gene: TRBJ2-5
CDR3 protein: CASSAEVGARETQYF

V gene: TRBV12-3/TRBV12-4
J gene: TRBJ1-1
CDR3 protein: CASSSDWGTEAFF

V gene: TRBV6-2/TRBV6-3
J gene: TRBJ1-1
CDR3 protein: CASNTENTEAFF

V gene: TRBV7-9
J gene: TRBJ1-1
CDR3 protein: CASSFGAEAFF

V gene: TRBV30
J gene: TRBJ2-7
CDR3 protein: CAWSGAYEQYF

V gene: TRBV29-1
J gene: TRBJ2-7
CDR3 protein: CSVGGSGGEQYF

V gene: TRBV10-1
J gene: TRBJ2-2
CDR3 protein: CASSESARRTGELFF

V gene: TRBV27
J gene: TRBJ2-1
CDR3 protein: CASTPGSSYNEQFF

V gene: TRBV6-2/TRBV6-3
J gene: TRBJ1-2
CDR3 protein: CASSYSRGGRGYTF

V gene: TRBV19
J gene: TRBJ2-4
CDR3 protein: CASSFLTSGSDIQYF

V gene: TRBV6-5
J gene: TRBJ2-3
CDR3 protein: CASGGGQDTQYF

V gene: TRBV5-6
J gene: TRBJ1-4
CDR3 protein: CASAPGGVLSGLFF

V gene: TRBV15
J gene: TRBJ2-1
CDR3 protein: CATSKGGSSYNEQFF

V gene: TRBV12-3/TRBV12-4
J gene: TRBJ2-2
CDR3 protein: CASSPYRGPNTGELFF

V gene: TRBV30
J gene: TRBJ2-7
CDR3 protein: CAWIRLRETYEQYF

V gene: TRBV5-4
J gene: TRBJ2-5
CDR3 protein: CASSLATQGQETQYF

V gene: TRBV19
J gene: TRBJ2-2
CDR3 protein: CAIQGSGGRGGELFF

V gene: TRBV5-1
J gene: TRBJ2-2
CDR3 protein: CASSPQQGLYTGELFF

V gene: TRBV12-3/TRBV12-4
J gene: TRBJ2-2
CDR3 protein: CASQGQGGTGELFF

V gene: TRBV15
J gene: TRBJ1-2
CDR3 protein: CATSRERGARNYGYTF

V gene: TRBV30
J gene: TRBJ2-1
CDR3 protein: CAWSVLGLAGTRFF

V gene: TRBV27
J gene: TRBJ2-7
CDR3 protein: CASSFLERGEQYF

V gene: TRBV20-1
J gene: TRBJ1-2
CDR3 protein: CSARWARDGGDSYTF

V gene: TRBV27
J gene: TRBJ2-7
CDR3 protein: CASSPRDRAYEQYF

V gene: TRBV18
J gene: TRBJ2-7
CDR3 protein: CASSAAQGRSYEQYF

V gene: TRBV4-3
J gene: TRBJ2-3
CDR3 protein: CASSQETPLGGTDTQYF

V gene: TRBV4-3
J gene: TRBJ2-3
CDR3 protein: CASSQPATGSDTQYF

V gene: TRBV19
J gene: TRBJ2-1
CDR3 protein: CASRREGEWNEQFF

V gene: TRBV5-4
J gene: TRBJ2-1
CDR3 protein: CASTLGLAVYNEQFF

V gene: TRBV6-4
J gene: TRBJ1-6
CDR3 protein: CASRRQGWNSPLHF

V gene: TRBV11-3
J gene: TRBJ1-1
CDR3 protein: CASSLRGGGNTEAFF

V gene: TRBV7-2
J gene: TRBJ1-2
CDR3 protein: CASSSLLDSNYGYTF

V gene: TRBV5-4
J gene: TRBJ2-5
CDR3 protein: CASSFGVETQYF

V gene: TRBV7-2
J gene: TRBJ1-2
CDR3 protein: CASSSQTGNYGYTF

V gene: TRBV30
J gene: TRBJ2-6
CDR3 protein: CASLLSGANVLTF

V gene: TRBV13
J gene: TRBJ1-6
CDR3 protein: CASSLGLAGGSSPLHF

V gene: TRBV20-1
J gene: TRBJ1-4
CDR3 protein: CSANRDTRLRELFF

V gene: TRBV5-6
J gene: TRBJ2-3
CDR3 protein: CASSFNSATQYF

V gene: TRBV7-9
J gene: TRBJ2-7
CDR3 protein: CASSQHARKVYEQYF

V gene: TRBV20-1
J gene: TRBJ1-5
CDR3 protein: CSARASSNQPQHF

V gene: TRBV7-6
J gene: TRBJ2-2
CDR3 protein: CASSLGRFRTNTGELFF

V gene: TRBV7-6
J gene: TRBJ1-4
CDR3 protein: CASSLAVRNWGPNEKLFF

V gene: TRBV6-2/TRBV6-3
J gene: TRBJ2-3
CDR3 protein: CASSFLAGATDTQYF

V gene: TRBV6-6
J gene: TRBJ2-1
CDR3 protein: CASSYGSGGTDEQFF